A single sample gave rise to the 20 T cell receptor beta chains below, sequenced in a study of CD8+ T cells in alopecia areata. Extraction and reverse transcription of RNA yielded cDNA as the sequencing template. This table comes from immunoSEQ multiplex PCR, and its TCRdb copy is limited to in-frame clones, with some not included. Sampling found some 18,000 clones, none seen once. Researchers sorted pooled cutaneous lymph node cells on the basis of CD4, CD8alpha, NKG2D, NKG2ACE and other markers. The source material was CD8+ T cells sorted from a lymph node. The receptor source for this set is a C3H/HeJ mouse with alopecia areata. MHC haplotype here: H2-k.

The sample holds a few counts of this clone. Germline and genes: mouse. The DNA ends 4 residues before the CDR3 does, and the rest of the CDR3 is filled in from the germline J gene. V and J are TRBV16 and TRBJ1-2, with D hard to call. CDR1 is SGHSA, CDR2 FRNQAP, per germline. This CDR3 has 11 amino acids. The chain's CDR3 is CASSTGDDYTF. The sequenced CDR3 bases are TGTGCAAGCAGTACTGGGGAC.

This clone occurred a few times. Each gene name is a mouse one. The observed sequence ends 4 residues before the CDR3 terminus, with the missing tail filled in from the germline J gene. The chain is built from TRBV31 and TRBJ2-7; 7 bases are shared with TRBD2. The CDR3 covers 14 residues. CDR1 is GKSSPN, CDR2 SITVG, per germline. V trimming: 0 bases; J trimming: 0 bases; junction bases outside the gene matches: 2. The part of the CDR3 DNA that was read is TGTGCCTGGAGTCTCGGGGGGGTCTCCTAT. Protein sequence: CAWSLGGVSY. The whole CDR3 reads CAWSLGGVSYEQYF.

This clone has only a few counts. Germline and genes: mouse. This CDR3 reads CASSPGTHNQDTQYF. The part of the CDR3 DNA that was read is TGTGCCAGCAGCCCGGGGACACATAACCAAGAC. The chain combines TRBV5 with TRBJ2-5; TRBD1 is a possible D gene (6 bases). The read terminates 4 residues ahead of where the CDR3 ends, so the germline J gene completes it. CDR1 and CDR2 (germline): LGHNA, YNLKQL (reference sequence). The CDR3 is made up of 15 amino acids. V dropped 4 bases and J dropped 0 bases, with 11 bases sitting between them.

As for this clone: Genes and germline come from the mouse. The CDR3 end falls 4 residues outside the read, so it is completed with the germline J gene. The genes are TRBV19 and TRBJ2-2; 9 nucleotides line up with TRBD1. The junction had 5 bases not matched to a gene; V was cut back by 5 bases and J by 0 bases. The CDR3 has 16 residues. Germline loops: CDR1 FNHDT, CDR2 SITEND (reference sequence). CDR3: CASRSGTGSNTGQLYF. The part of the CDR3 DNA that was read is TGTGCCAGCAGATCCGGGACAGGGTCAAACACCGGG.

Notes on this clone: These gene names are mouse names. The CDR3 end is not reached by the read, which stops 4 residues before it; the germline J gene fills it in. The chain links TRBV13-2 to TRBJ2-1; a possible D gene is TRBD1 (5 bases). The germline gives CDR1 NNHNN, CDR2 SYGAGS (reference sequence). The CDR3 sequence is 13 residues long. Trimming stripped 0 bases from V and 4 bases from J, with 5 bases between. The CDR3 bases that were read are TGTGCCAGCGGTGATGCAGGGTATGCT. It translates to CASGDAGYA. The complete CDR3 reads CASGDAGYAEQFF.

In this sample, this clone turned up a few times. The germline and genes are mouse ones. The read terminates 4 residues before the CDR3 end, so the remaining end is supplied by the germline J gene. The chain combines TRBV17 with TRBJ1-4; perhaps TRBD1 as D (5 bases). The CDR3 is 14 residues long. Trimming took 3 bases from V and 1 from J, leaving 6 bases between them. Germline CDR1 is MNHDT and CDR2 is YYDKIL. CDR3 protein: CASSRGGSNERLFF. The DNA read from the CDR3 is TGTGCTAGCAGTAGGGGGGGTTCCAACGAA. Full variable domain (outside the CDR3, taken from reference TRBV17 and TRBJ1-4): DTTVKQNPRYKLARVGKPVNLICSQTMNHDTMYWYQKKPNQAPKLLLFYYDKILNREADTFEKFQSSRPNNSFCSLYIGSAGLEYSAMYLCASSRGGSNERLFFGHGTKLSVL.

In the case of this clone: Gene and germline names: mouse. Read data end 4 residues before the CDR3 end; the end is taken from the germline J gene. The rearrangement joins TRBV13-3 to TRBJ2-3; 9 nucleotides agree with TRBD2. Trimming took 2 bases from V and 0 from J; bases not matched to a gene: 4. CDR1 is NNHDY and CDR2 is SYVADS in the germline V gene. This CDR3 region has 16 residues. The CDR3 DNA, read in part, is TGTGCCAGCAGTGACTGGGGGGGGTTTAGTGCAGAA. Translation: CASSDWGGFSAE. The entire CDR3 protein is CASSDWGGFSAETLYF.

Comment on this clone: The gene symbols are mouse symbols. The CDR3 end lies 4 residues beyond the end of the read and is filled in from the germline J gene. This chain connects TRBV19 to TRBJ2-5; the match to TRBD2 covers 14 bases. There are 14 residues in the CDR3. Germline lookup yields CDR1 FNHDT and CDR2 SITEND (reference sequence). CDR3 residues: CASRDWGGGDTQYF. The DNA read from the CDR3 is TGTGCCAGCCGGGACTGGGGGGGCGGAGAC.

This clone showed up many times. Gene names and germline refer to mouse. The read falls 4 residues short of the CDR3 end, and the missing part is taken from the germline J gene. This chain links TRBV5 with TRBJ1-2; 10 nucleotides line up with TRBD1. V was clipped by 3 bases and J by 3 bases; unmatched bases: 4. The CDR3 loop spans 15 amino acids. Germline lookup yields CDR1 LGHNA and CDR2 YNLKQL (reference sequence). CDR3 residues: CASSHPGQGHSDYTF. CDR3 bases read: TGTGCCAGCAGCCACCCGGGACAGGGGCACTCC.

On this clone: Genes and germline are mouse. The read ends 4 residues before the CDR3 terminus; that terminus is restored from the germline J gene. The genes are TRBV19 and TRBJ2-7, with 10 bases matching TRBD2. The CDR3 totals 13 residues. Germline V gene lookup returns CDR1 FNHDT and CDR2 SITEND (reference sequence). Incomplete CDR3 DNA: TGTGCCAGCAGTCTCGACTGGGGGGAT. Translated, it gives CASSLDWGD. The full CDR3 is CASSLDWGDEQYF.

This clone was seen at least ten times. Genes and germline are mouse. The sequence runs out 4 residues before the end of the CDR3; the remainder is reconstructed from the germline J gene. The rearrangement joins TRBV19 to TRBJ2-3, with 10 positions matching TRBD2. Per germline, CDR1 FNHDT and CDR2 SITEND (reference sequence). Trimming at V came to 2 bases and at J to 1 base, leaving 4 bases not matched to a gene. The CDR3 covers 16 residues. This CDR3 reads CASSILGGRGAETLYF. Incomplete CDR3 DNA: TGTGCCAGCAGTATTCTGGGGGGGCGCGGTGCAGAA.

This clone was recorded at least ten times. The gene symbols are mouse symbols. The CDR3 is cut off 4 residues early in the read; its end comes from the germline J gene. The V gene is TRBV1, the J gene TRBJ1-4; the match to TRBD1 covers 12 bases. Trimming removed 1 base from V and 6 bases from J; junction bases left unmatched: 3. This CDR3 contains 16 residues. The germline V gene has CDR1 NSQYPW and CDR2 LRSPGD (reference sequence). This CDR3 is CTCSAGDRGRYERLFF. The sequenced part of the CDR3 DNA is TGCACCTGCAGTGCAGGGGACAGGGGGCGCTACGAA.

This clone has at least ten counts. At residue 13, the DNA translation does not agree with TCRdb's protein; the protein displayed here is the one encoded by the DNA. Genes here carry mouse names. The covered CDR3 bases are TGTGCCAGCAGTGTTGGGGACAGGTATTCTGGAAATACG. It translates to CASSVGDRYSGNT. The whole CDR3 sequence is CASSVGDRYSGNTLYF. The rearrangement links TRBV13-3 to TRBJ1-3; 8 bases match TRBD1. The CDR3 end lies 3 residues beyond the end of the read and is filled in from the germline J gene. The trim removed 3 bases at V and 0 bases at J, leaving 5 bases unmatched. Looked up from germline, CDR1 is NNHDY and CDR2 is SYVADS. The CDR3 is 16 amino acids.

Notes on this clone: Gene names follow the mouse nomenclature. From the germline J gene comes the end of the CDR3, since the read stops 4 residues before it. V usage is TRBV19 and J usage is TRBJ2-4; 8 bases fit TRBD1. The junction had 0 bases not matched to a gene; V was cut back by 0 bases and J by 3 bases. The CDR3 contains 14 residues. CDR1 and CDR2 from the germline V gene are FNHDT and SITEND (reference sequence). The part of the CDR3 DNA that was read is TGTGCCAGCAGTATAGGGACAGGGCAAAAC. This codes for CASSIGTGQN. The whole CDR3 sequence reads CASSIGTGQNTLYF.

There are a few counts of this clone. Mouse gene names apply. The read gets to within 4 residues of the CDR3 end, and the germline J gene fills in the rest. The chain recombines TRBV13-1 with TRBJ2-1, with 9 positions matching TRBD1. The CDR3 spans 14 residues. J was trimmed by 5 bases and V by 1 base; bases with no gene match: 1. The germline CDR1 and CDR2 sequences are NSHNY and SYGAGN. CDR3 DNA (partial): TGTGCCAGCAGTGATCGGACAGGGGATGCT. Translation gives CASSDRTGDA. The entire CDR3 sequence reads CASSDRTGDAEQFF.

This clone came up many times. Any gene name here is a mouse gene name. Coverage ceases 4 residues before the CDR3 finishes, and the germline J gene fills in the end. The V and J genes are TRBV1 and TRBJ2-1, with 7 bases lining up with TRBD1. Germline V gene lookup returns CDR1 NSQYPW and CDR2 LRSPGD (reference sequence). J lost 4 bases, V lost 6 bases, and 9 bases had no gene match. The CDR3 consists of 15 residues. The CDR3 bases that were read are TGCACCTGCAGGAAGACAGGGAGGAGGTATGCT. Its protein product is CTCRKTGRRYA. In full, the CDR3 is CTCRKTGRRYAEQFF. Together with reference TRBV1 and TRBJ2-1, the CDR3 gives the full variable domain: VTLLEQNPRWRLVPRGQAVNLRCILKNSQYPWMSWYQQDLQKQLQWLFTLRSPGDKEVKSLPGADYLATRVTDTELRLQVANMSQGRTLYCTCRKTGRRYAEQFFGPGTRLTVL.

As for this clone: Here the gene names and germline are mouse. With the read ending 4 residues before the CDR3 end, the germline J gene is used to fill in that end. This chain connects TRBV13-2 to TRBJ2-4; TRBD1 might be the D (5 bases). CDR1 and CDR2 from the germline V gene are NNHNN and SYGAGS (reference sequence). The CDR3 contains 13 residues. V was cut by 6 bases and J by 0 bases, with 8 bases left in between. The covered CDR3 bases are TGTGCCAGCGATCAGGGTAGTCAAAAC. It codes for CASDQGSQN. Given in full, the CDR3 is CASDQGSQNTLYF.

The sample holds many counts of this clone. Germline and genes: mouse. The CDR3 goes on 4 residues after the read ends, and that part is filled in from the germline J gene. This sequence joins TRBV13-3 and TRBJ1-1; 8 bases match TRBD1. V gave up 0 bases and J gave up 3 bases; unmatched junction bases: 1. The CDR3 runs 14 residues. Germline V gives CDR1 NNHDY, CDR2 SYVADS. The CDR3 sequence is CASSDADRDTEVFF. The sequenced CDR3 bases are TGTGCCAGCAGTGATGCGGACAGGGACACA.

As regards this clone: All gene names here are mouse names. The DNA ends 4 residues before the CDR3 does, and the rest of the CDR3 is filled in from the germline J gene. The chain links TRBV1 to TRBJ2-5, with unresolved D. The length of the CDR3 is 13 residues. Germline-derived CDR1 and CDR2 are NSQYPW and LRSPGD (reference sequence). Trimming stripped 4 bases from V and 0 bases from J, with 5 bases between. The CDR3 reads CTCSGQNQDTQYF. The CDR3 bases that were read are TGCACCTGCAGTGGACAAAACCAAGAC.

This clone was counted many times. Genes and germline come from the mouse. The read ends 4 residues before the CDR3 terminus; that terminus is restored from the germline J gene. The chain is built from TRBV19 and TRBJ2-1; 10 bases agree with TRBD2. The CDR3 has 15 residues. V trimming: 1 base; J trimming: 4 bases; junction bases outside the gene matches: 2. Germline lookup yields CDR1 FNHDT and CDR2 SITEND (reference sequence). This CDR3 reads CASSIRGLGYAEQFF. The covered CDR3 bases are TGTGCCAGCAGTATAAGGGGACTGGGGTATGCT.